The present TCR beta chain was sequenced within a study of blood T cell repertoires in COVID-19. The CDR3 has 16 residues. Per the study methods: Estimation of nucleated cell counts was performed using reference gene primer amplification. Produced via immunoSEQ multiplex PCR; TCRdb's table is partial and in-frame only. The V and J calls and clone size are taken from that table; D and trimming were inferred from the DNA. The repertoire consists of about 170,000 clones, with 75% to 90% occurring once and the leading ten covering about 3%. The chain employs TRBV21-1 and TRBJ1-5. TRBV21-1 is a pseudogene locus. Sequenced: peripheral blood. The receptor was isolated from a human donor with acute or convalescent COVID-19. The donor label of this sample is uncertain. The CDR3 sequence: CASSNPTAATNQPQHF. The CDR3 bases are TGTGCCAGCAGCAACCCCACTGCGGCCACCAATCAGCCCCAGCATTTT.